This T cell receptor (beta chain) was recorded in a study of blood T cell repertoires in COVID-19. Study-wide context: Acute and convalescent COVID-19 samples came from the United States, Italy and Spain. Nucleic acid was either cDNA or gDNA, and it came from T cells, B-cell-depleted T cells, or PBMCs.

Authors' data handling: Quantification of nucleated cells was approximated via reference gene primer amplification. Assay used: immunoSEQ multiplex PCR; TCRdb lists only in-frame clones, some missing. The V and J calls and clone size are taken from that table; D and trimming were inferred from the DNA. Altogether 70,000 or so clones are present, around nine tenths being singletons, with the ten largest covering about 30%. The table lists this clone with a few counts. Germline CDR1 LNHDA, CDR2 SQIVND (reference sequence). CDR3 length equals 15 residues. V lost 7 bases to trimming and J lost 0 bases, with 16 bases between them.

The source is a woman aged 80 or over with active or convalescent COVID-19. The gene calls are TRBV19 and TRBJ2-7; perhaps TRBD1 as D (6 bases). Specimen: peripheral blood. Here the CDR3 reads CASKAQRGSSYEQYF. In DNA, the CDR3 is TGTGCCAGTAAGGCGCAGAGGGGGAGCTCCTACGAGCAGTACTTC.